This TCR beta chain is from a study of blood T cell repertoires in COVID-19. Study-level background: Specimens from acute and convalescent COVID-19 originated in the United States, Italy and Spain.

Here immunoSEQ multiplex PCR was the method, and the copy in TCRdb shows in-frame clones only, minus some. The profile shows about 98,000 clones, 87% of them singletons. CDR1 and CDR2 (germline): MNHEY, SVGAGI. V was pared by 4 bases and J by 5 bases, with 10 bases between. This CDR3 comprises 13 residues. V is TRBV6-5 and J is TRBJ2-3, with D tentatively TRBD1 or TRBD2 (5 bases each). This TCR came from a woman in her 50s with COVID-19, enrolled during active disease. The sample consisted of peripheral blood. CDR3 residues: CASSFSGRDTQYF. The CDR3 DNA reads TGTGCCAGCAGTTTCTCAGGGAGAGATACGCAGTATTTT.